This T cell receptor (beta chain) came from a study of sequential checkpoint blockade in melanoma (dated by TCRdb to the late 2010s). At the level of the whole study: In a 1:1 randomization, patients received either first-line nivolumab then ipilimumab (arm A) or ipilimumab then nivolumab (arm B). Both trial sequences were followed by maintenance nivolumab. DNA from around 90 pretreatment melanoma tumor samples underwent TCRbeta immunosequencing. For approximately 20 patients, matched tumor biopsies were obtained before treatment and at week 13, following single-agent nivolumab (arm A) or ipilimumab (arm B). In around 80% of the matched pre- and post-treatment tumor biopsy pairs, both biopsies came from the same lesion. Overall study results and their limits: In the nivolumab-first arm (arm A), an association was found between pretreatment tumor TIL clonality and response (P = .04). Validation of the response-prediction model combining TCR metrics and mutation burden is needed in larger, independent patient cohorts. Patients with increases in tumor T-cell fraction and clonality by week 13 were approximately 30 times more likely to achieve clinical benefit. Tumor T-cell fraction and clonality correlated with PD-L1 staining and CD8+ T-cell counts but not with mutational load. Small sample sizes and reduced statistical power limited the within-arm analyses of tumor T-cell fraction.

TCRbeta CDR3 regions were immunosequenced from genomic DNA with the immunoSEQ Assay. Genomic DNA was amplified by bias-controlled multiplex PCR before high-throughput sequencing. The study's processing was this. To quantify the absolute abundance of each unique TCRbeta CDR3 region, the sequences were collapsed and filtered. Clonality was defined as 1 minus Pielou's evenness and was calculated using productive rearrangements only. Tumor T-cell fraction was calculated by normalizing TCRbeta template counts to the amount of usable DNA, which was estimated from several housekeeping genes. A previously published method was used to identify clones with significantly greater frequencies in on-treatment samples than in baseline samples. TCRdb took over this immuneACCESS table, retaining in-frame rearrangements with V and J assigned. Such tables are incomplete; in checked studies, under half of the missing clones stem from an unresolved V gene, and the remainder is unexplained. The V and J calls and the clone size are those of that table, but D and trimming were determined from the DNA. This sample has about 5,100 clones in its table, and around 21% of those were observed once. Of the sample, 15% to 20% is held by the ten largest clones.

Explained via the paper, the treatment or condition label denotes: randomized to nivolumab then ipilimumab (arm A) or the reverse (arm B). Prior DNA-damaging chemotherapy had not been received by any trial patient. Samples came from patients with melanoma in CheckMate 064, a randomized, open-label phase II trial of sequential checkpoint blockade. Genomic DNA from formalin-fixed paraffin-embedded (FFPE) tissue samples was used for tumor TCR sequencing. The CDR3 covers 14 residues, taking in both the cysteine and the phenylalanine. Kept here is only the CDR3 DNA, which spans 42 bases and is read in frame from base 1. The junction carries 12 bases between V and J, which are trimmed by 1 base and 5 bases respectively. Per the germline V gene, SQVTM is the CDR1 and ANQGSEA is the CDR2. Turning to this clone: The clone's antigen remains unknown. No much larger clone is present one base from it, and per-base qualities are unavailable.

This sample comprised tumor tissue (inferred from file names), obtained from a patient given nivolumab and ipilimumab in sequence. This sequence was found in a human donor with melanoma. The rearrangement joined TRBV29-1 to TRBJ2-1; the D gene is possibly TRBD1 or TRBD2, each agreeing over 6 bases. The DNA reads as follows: TGCAGCGTTGAAGGGAACAGGGAGGACAATGAGCAGTTCTTC. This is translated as CSVEGNREDNEQFF.